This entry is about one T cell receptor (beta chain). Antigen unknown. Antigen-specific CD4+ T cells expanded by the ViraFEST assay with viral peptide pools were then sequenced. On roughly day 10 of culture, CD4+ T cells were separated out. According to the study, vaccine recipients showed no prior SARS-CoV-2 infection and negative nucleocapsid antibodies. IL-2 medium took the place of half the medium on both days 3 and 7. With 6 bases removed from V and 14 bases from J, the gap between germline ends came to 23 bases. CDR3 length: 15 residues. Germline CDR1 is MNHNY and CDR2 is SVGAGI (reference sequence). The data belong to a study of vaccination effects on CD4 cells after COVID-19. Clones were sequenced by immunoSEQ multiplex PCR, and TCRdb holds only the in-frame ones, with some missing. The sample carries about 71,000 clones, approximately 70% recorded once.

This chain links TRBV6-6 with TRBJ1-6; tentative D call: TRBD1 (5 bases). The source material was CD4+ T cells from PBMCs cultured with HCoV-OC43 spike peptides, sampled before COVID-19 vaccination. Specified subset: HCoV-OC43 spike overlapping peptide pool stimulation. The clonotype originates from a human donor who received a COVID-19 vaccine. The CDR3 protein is CASSYIQGALRALHF. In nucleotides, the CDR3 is TGTGCCAGCAGCTACATCCAGGGCGCCCTTAGGGCCCTCCACTTT.